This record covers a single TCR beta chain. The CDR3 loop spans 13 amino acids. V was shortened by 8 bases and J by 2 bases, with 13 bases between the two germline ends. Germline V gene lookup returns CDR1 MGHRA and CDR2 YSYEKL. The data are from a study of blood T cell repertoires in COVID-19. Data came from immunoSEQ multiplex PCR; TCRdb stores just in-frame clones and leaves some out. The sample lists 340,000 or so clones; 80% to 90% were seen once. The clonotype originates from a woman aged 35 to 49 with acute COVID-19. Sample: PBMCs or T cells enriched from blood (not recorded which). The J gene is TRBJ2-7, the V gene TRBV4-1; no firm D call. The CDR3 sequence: CASGRGDTYEQYF. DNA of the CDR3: TGCGCCAGCGGCCGAGGAGATACCTACGAGCAGTACTTC.